One T cell receptor (beta chain) is described in this entry. CDR3 length: 16 residues. The data stem from a study of shared clonotypes between healthy human individuals. At the level of the study: The study drew on a couple of women and a few men aged 18 to 49 as donors.

This was a deep-level run. This table comes from immunoSEQ multiplex PCR, and its TCRdb copy is limited to in-frame clones, with some not included. The top ten clones hold under 0.8% of a sample with over 850,000 clones, around 82% of them seen once. The J gene is TRBJ2-7, the V gene TRBV21-1. TRBV21-1 is a documented pseudogene. The source material was memory CD4+ T cells from PBMCs. Subset denoted: CD45RA-negative fraction. The source is a man younger than 35 in good health. Some clones in this sample may be carry-over from other donors' samples. The CDR3 region is CASKIRGSRCSYEQYF. DNA of the CDR3: TGTGCCAGCAAGATCCGTGGCAGCCGATGTTCCTACGAGCAGTACTTC.